These 26 T cell receptor beta chains originate from one sample sequenced in a study of human T cells and chemical hapten exposure. TCRdb ran MiXCR on the RACE reads and lists one entry per CDR3 protein. The data show 150,000 to 200,000 distinct CDR3 sequences, with about 15% seen just once and less than 2% held by the top ten. The time point denotes: patch test 1, 2 weeks after DPC sensitization. The sample's treatment: therapeutic diphenylcyclopropenone sensitization with weekly scalp DPC. Sequenced material: whole blood, taken in connection with sensitization to the hapten diphenylcyclopropenone (DPC). The receptor source for this set is a woman in her 30s with alopecia areata. Some clones in this sample may be carry-over from other donors' samples.

This clonotype occurred many times. CDR3 sequence (DNA): TGTGCCAGCAGCTTAGACAGGGGTAAACTAGAGACCCAGTACTTC. Its translation is CASSLDRGKLETQYF. The rearrangement joins TRBV7-2 to TRBJ2-5, with TRBD1 identical over 7 bases. V lost 1 base, J lost 4 bases, and 6 bases stayed unmatched. In germline, CDR1 is SGHTA, CDR2 FQGNSA. The CDR3 contains 15 residues. The full variable domain, in which reference TRBV7-2 and TRBJ2-5 provide the parts outside the CDR3, is GAGVSQSPSNKVTEKGKDVELRCDPISGHTALYWYRQSLGQGLEFLIYFQGNSAPDKSGLPSDRFSAERTGGSVSTLTIQRTQQEDSAVYLCASSLDRGKLETQYFGPGTRLLVL.

This clonotype appeared many times. The CDR3 DNA sequence: TGTGCCAGCAGTTTAAGGAACACTGAAGCTTTCTTT. It specifies CASSLRNTEAFF. The chain recombines TRBV28 with TRBJ1-1; D not certain. Between the trimmed V and J ends, which lost 2 bases and 1 base, there was a span of 2 bases. CDR3 length: 12 residues. Per germline, CDR1 MDHEN and CDR2 SYDVKM.

This chain's CDR3 is CSVFVPGANVLTF. In nucleotides, the CDR3 is TGCAGCGTTTTTGTCCCTGGGGCCAACGTCCTGACTTTC. The chain joins TRBV29-1 to TRBJ2-6, with no clear D. Germline V gene lookup returns CDR1 SQVTM and CDR2 ANQGSEA. This CDR3 is built from 13 residues. Between the trimmed V and J ends, which lost 5 bases and 2 bases, there was a span of 7 bases.

This clonotype was detected a few times. CDR3 amino acids: CSGQPSSGNTIYF. Written as DNA, the CDR3 is TGCAGCGGACAGCCCAGCTCTGGAAACACCATATATTTT. V usage is TRBV29-1 and J usage is TRBJ1-3; TRBD1 might be the D (5 bases). CDR1 is SQVTM, CDR2 ANQGSEA, per germline. The V gene lost 7 bases and the J gene lost 0 bases, with 10 bases spanning the gap. The CDR3 spans 13 residues.

This clonotype was recorded at least ten times. As DNA, the CDR3 is TGCAGCGTAGCCGGGACAGGGTCGCAAGAGACCCAGTACTTC. Its translation: CSVAGTGSQETQYF. The chain couples TRBV29-1 to TRBJ2-5; 9 bases match TRBD1. Germline V lookup: CDR1 SQVTM, CDR2 ANQGSEA. V was pared by 6 bases and J by 2 bases, with 7 bases of the junction left unmatched. The CDR3 totals 14 residues.

This clonotype was counted many times. The DNA for the CDR3 is TGTGCCAGCAGTGCTGGGCTCCAACAGGGATCCGAGCAGTACTTC. This translates into CASSAGLQQGSEQYF. The chain joins TRBV25-1 to TRBJ2-7; the D gene is possibly TRBD1 (6 bases). The CDR3 loop spans 15 amino acids. V was shortened by 4 bases and J by 6 bases, with 19 bases between the two germline ends. Germline V gives CDR1 MGHDK, CDR2 SYGVNS.

This clonotype occurred many times. The chain has TRBV14 and TRBJ2-3, with D tentatively TRBD1 or TRBD2 (5 bases each). This CDR3 has 16 amino acids. Germline loops: CDR1 SGHDN, CDR2 FVKESK. The V end was cut by 1 base, the J end by 3 bases, with 14 bases between. In DNA, the CDR3 is TGTGCCAGCAGCCAAGGGGGGAGCTGGCGAACAGATACGCAGTATTTT. This translates into CASSQGGSWRTDTQYF.

The chain couples TRBV23-1 to TRBJ2-1; D gene uncertain. TRBV23-1 is recorded as an ORF, its role being uncertain. Trimming took off 4 bases at V and 3 bases at J, with 16 bases between the two ends. There are 16 residues in the CDR3. CDR3 in DNA: TGCGCCAGCAGTCGAGGACGGATAAGGATCTACAATGAGCAGTTCTTC. Protein product: CASSRGRIRIYNEQFF.

This clonotype was found many times. The chain is built from TRBV25-1 and TRBJ1-1; D uncertain. Germline CDR1 is MGHDK and CDR2 is SYGVNS. The CDR3 is 15 residues long. Trimming shortened V by 6 bases and J by 1 base, and 15 bases separated the two germline ends. The CDR3 DNA sequence: TGTGCCAGCAGCCCCCATGTGGTCTCGAACACTGAAGCTTTCTTT. Residues: CASSPHVVSNTEAFF.

This clonotype was detected a few times. CDR3 nucleotides: TGTGCCAGCATGGTAGCTTTCTTT. This gives the protein CASMVAFF. The chain is built from TRBV27 and TRBJ1-1; D is unclear. Germline V gives CDR1 MNHEY, CDR2 SMNVEV (reference sequence). With 7 bases removed from V and 10 bases from J, the gap between germline ends came to 4 bases. The CDR3 has 8 residues.

The chain carries TRBV6-2 or TRBV6-3 and TRBJ1-2, with no clear D. The CDR3 covers 12 residues. Trimming stripped 5 bases from V and 1 base from J, with 5 bases between. CDR1 is MNHEY and CDR2 is SVGEGT in the germline V gene. The CDR3 region has the DNA TGTGCCAGCAGTACATATAACTATGGCTACACCTTC. Its protein product is CASSTYNYGYTF.

This clonotype occurred a few times. This rearrangement joins TRBV7-2 to TRBJ1-1, with a weak D call TRBD1 (5 bases). The V end was cut by 6 bases, the J end by 7 bases, with 15 bases between. Germline CDR1 SGHTA, CDR2 FQGNSA. The CDR3 runs to 13 residues. The CDR3 DNA reads TGTGCCAGCAGATCTGGCGGACAACGTGAAGCTTTCTTT. Protein: CASRSGGQREAFF.

The chain is built from TRBV18 and TRBJ1-1; weak D call: TRBD1 (5 bases). This CDR3 is 14 amino acids long. Deletions cut 2 bases from V and 4 bases from J, with 11 bases between. Germline lookup yields CDR1 KGHSH and CDR2 LQKENI. For the CDR3, the DNA is TGTGCCAGCTCACCAACCGACAGCCGCACTGAAGCTTTCTTT. Its translation is CASSPTDSRTEAFF.

This clonotype was counted ten times or more. This chain joins TRBV7-3 and TRBJ2-2, with 8 bases matching TRBD2. The CDR3 loop spans 14 amino acids. After removal of 7 bases from V and 6 bases from J, the junction contained 7 bases not matched to a gene. Germline assignment: CDR1 SGHTA and CDR2 FQGTGA. Written as DNA, the CDR3 is TGTGCCAGCAACAGCGGGAGTGGCTCCGGGGAGCTGTTTTTT. This codes for CASNSGSGSGELFF.

This clonotype was counted a single time. The chain couples TRBV5-1 to TRBJ2-1, with D possibly TRBD2 on 6 matching bases. Trimming cost V 7 bases and J 3 bases, with 14 bases left between them. The CDR3 spans 14 residues. Per germline, CDR1 SGHRS and CDR2 YFSETQ. The DNA of the CDR3 is TGCGCCAGCGGTTTGGGGGAGGACTACAATGAGCAGTTCTTC. Its protein is CASGLGEDYNEQFF. Filled out from reference TRBV5-1 and TRBJ2-1, the complete variable domain reads KAGVTQTPRYLIKTRGQQVTLSCSPISGHRSVSWYQQTPGQGLQFLFEYFSETQRNKGNFPGRFSGRQFSNSRSEMNVSTLELGDSALYLCASGLGEDYNEQFFGPGTRLTVL.

This clonotype was seen repeatedly, ten times or more. The genes are TRBV5-1 and TRBJ2-2; D is perhaps TRBD1 (5 bases). Trimming pared 1 base from V and 2 bases from J, leaving 12 bases between. CDR1 is SGHRS and CDR2 is YFSETQ in the germline V gene. The CDR3 has 16 amino acids. DNA for the CDR3: TGCGCCAGCAGCTTGCCCACGGACACCAACACCGGGGAGCTGTTTTTT. Its translation: CASSLPTDTNTGELFF.

Many counts were recorded for this clonotype. J is TRBJ1-1 and V is TRBV20-1, with TRBD1 as a possible D gene (5 bases). V was shortened by 5 bases and J by 1 base, with 17 bases between the two germline ends. The length of the CDR3 is 15 residues. The germline gives CDR1 DFQATT, CDR2 SNEGSKA (reference sequence). DNA for the CDR3: TGCAGTGCTTCCAAACCGGGACCTTCGAACACTGAAGCTTTCTTT. It codes for CSASKPGPSNTEAFF.

This clonotype was picked up a small number of times. The chain carries TRBV5-1 and TRBJ1-3; D unresolved. V lost 4 bases, J lost 2 bases, and 13 bases lay in between. The CDR3 has 15 amino acids. Germline V gives CDR1 SGHRS, CDR2 YFSETQ. CDR3 nucleotide sequence: TGCGCCAGCAGCCCAAATCCCGGGGCTGGAAACACCATATATTTT. Amino acid sequence: CASSPNPGAGNTIYF.

This clonotype was detected a few times. The V call is TRBV28, the J call TRBJ2-2; D is perhaps TRBD2 (6 bases). The CDR3 spans 10 residues. Germline assignment: CDR1 MDHEN and CDR2 SYDVKM. The germline V and J ends were trimmed by 11 bases and 6 bases, with 7 bases remaining between them. The CDR3 nucleotides read TGTGCCTCGGGGGCCGGGGAGCTGTTTTTT. Translation gives CASGAGELFF.

V usage is TRBV29-1 and J usage is TRBJ1-5, with D tentatively TRBD1 (5 bases). Germline V gene lookup returns CDR1 SQVTM and CDR2 ANQGSEA. Trimming pared 0 bases from V and 7 bases from J, leaving 13 bases between. The CDR3 contains 14 residues. DNA for the CDR3: TGCAGCGTTGAAGATCAACAGGTGAGACAGCCCCAGCATTTT. It is translated as CSVEDQQVRQPQHF.

This clonotype has a handful of counts. The V call is TRBV4-1, the J call TRBJ1-1; 9 nucleotides agree with TRBD1. The germline V gene encodes CDR1 MGHRA and CDR2 YSYEKL. The CDR3 runs to 14 residues. V gave up 4 bases and J gave up 8 bases; unmatched junction bases: 8. This CDR3 is CASSRGGQGFEAFF. For the CDR3, the DNA is TGCGCCAGCAGCCGAGGGGGACAGGGTTTCGAAGCTTTCTTT.

The chain carries TRBV19 and TRBJ2-1, with TRBD2 identical over 7 bases. CDR1 and CDR2 from the germline V gene are LNHDA and SQIVND (reference sequence). This CDR3 has 14 amino acids. V lost 4 bases and J lost 5; bases outside the gene matches: 5. CDR3 coding DNA: TGTGCCAGTAGTAACCCTGGGGGGGACAATGAGCAGTTCTTC. This gives the protein CASSNPGGDNEQFF.

This chain joins TRBV12-3 or TRBV12-4 and TRBJ2-1; 8 bases are a match to TRBD2. This CDR3 is built from 15 residues. V gave up 4 bases and J gave up 7 bases; unmatched junction bases: 9. In DNA form, the CDR3 reads TGTGCCAGCAGTTCACCGGGACTAGGGGTTAATGAGCAGTTCTTC. Protein: CASSSPGLGVNEQFF.

This clonotype was detected a few times. This sequence joins TRBV28 and TRBJ1-5; the D gene is possibly TRBD1 (6 bases). Trimming took 5 bases from V and 4 from J, leaving 15 bases between them. CDR1 is MDHEN and CDR2 is SYDVKM in the germline V gene. CDR3 size: 15 residues. CDR3: CASSPGGPLNQPQHF. In nucleotides, the CDR3 is TGTGCCAGCAGTCCGGGGGGGCCTCTAAATCAGCCCCAGCATTTT.

This clonotype was recorded a few times. The rearrangement links TRBV29-1 to TRBJ2-1; D is possibly TRBD1 (6 bases). V was pared by 4 bases and J by 14 bases, with 12 bases between. This CDR3 region has 10 residues. Germline assignment: CDR1 SQVTM and CDR2 ANQGSEA. This CDR3 is CSVVVDRKFF. CDR3 nucleotide sequence: TGCAGCGTTGTCGTGGACAGAAAGTTCTTC.

This clonotype was detected ten times or more. V gene TRBV14 combines with J gene TRBJ2-1; the match to TRBD2 covers 8 bases. In germline, CDR1 is SGHDN, CDR2 FVKESK. The CDR3 runs 17 residues. The J segment lost 2 bases and the V segment lost 2 bases, leaving 8 bases of the junction unmatched. The DNA of the CDR3 is TGTGCCAGCAGCCAACTACCCGGACTAGCAGCCTACAATGAGCAGTTCTTC. This encodes CASSQLPGLAAYNEQFF.